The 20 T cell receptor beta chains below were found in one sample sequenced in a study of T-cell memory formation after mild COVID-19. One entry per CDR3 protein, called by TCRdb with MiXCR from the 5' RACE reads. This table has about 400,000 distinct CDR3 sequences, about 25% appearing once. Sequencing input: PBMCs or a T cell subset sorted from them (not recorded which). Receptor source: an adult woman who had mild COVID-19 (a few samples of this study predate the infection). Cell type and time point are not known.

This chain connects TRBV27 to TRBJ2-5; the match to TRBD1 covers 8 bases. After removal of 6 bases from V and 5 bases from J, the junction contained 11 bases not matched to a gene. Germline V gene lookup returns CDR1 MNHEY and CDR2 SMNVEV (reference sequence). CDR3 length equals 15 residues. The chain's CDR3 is CASRSLTGESETQYF. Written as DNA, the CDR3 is TGTGCCAGCAGGAGCCTGACAGGGGAGAGCGAGACCCAGTACTTC.

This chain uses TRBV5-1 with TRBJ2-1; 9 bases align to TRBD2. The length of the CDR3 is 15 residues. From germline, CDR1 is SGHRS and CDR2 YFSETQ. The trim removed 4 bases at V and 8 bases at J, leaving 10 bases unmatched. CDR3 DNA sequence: TGCGCCAGCAGCCTCGGGACTAGCTGGCTCGATGAGCAGTTCTTC. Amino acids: CASSLGTSWLDEQFF.

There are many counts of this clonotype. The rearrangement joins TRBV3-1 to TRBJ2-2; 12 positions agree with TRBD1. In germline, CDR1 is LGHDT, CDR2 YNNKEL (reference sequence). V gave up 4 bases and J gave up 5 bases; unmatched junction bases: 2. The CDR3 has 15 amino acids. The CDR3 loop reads CASSLGQGATGELFF. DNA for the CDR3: TGTGCCAGCAGCCTGGGACAGGGGGCGACCGGGGAGCTGTTTTTT.

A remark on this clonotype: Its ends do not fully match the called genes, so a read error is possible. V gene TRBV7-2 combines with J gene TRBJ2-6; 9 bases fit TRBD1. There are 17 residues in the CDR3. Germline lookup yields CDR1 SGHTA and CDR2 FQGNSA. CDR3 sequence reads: CASCDGTGRPGANVLTF. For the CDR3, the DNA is TGTGCCAGCTGTGACGGGACAGGGAGGCCTGGGGCCAACGTCCTGACTTTT. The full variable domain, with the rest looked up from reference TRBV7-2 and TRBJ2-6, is GAGVSQSPSNKVTEKGKDVELRCDPISGHTALYWYRQSLGQGLEFLIYFQGNSAPDKSGLPSDRFSAERTGGSVSTLTIQRTQQEDSAVYLCASCDGTGRPGANVLTFGAGSRLTVL.

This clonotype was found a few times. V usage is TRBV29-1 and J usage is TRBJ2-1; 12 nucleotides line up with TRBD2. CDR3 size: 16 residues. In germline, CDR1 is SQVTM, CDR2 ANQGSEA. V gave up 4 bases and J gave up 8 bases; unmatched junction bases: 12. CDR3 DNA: TGCAGCGTTGGGAGGACTAGCGGGGCGCCGGGCGATGAGCAGTTCTTC. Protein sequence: CSVGRTSGAPGDEQFF.

The CDR3 sequence: CASSTGLADTQYF. CDR3 DNA sequence: TGTGCCAGCAGCACCGGACTCGCAGATACGCAGTATTTT. The chain links TRBV7-3 to TRBJ2-3; possible D gene TRBD2, 5 bases. This CDR3 comprises 13 residues. The germline gives CDR1 SGHTA, CDR2 FQGTGA. The germline V and J ends were trimmed by 5 bases and 4 bases, with 10 bases remaining between them.

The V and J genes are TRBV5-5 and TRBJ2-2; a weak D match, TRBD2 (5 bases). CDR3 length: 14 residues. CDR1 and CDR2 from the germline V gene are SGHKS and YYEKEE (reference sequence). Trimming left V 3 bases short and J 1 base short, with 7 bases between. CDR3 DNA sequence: TGTGCCAGCAGCTCGGGATGGAACACCGGGGAGCTGTTTTTT. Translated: CASSSGWNTGELFF.

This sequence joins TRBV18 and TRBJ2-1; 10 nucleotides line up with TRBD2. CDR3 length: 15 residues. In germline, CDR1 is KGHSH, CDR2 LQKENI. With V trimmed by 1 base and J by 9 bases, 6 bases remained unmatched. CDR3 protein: CASSPLAGGSGEQFF. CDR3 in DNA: TGTGCCAGCTCACCACTAGCGGGGGGCTCTGGTGAGCAGTTCTTC.

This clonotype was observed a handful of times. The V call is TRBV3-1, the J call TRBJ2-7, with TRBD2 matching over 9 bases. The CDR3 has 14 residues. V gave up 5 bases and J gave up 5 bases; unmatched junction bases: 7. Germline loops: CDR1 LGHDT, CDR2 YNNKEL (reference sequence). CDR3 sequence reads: CASSGLAGTDEQYF. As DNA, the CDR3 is TGTGCCAGCAGCGGGCTAGCGGGAACCGACGAGCAGTACTTC.

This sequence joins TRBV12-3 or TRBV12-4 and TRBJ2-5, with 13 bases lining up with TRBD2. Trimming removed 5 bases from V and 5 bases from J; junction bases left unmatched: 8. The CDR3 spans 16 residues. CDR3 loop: CASSTSGRALIETQYF. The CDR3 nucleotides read TGTGCCAGCAGTACTAGCGGGAGGGCCCTCATCGAGACCCAGTACTTC.

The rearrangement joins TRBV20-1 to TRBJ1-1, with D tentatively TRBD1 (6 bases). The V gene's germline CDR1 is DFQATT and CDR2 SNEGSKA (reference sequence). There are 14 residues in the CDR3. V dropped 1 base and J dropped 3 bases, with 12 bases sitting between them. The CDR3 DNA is TGCAGTGCTAGAGTTGGGGGGCCCGACACTGAAGCTTTCTTT. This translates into CSARVGGPDTEAFF.

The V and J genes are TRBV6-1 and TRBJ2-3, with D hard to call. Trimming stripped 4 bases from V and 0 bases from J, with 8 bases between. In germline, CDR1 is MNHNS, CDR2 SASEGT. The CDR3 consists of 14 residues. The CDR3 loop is CASSVRFSTDTQYF. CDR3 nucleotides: TGTGCCAGCAGTGTAAGGTTTAGCACAGATACGCAGTATTTT.

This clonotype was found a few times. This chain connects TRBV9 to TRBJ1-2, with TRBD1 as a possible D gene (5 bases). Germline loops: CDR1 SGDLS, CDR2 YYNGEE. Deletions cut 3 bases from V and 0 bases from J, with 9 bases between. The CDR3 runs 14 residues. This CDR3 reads CASSARGANYGYTF. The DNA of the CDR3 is TGTGCCAGCAGCGCCCGGGGGGCTAACTATGGCTACACCTTC.

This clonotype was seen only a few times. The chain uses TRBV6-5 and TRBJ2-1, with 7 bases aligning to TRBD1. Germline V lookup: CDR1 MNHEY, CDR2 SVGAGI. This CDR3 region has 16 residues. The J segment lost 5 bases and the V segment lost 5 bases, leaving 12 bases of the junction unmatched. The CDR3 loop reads CASSDAGGSRDNEQFF. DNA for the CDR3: TGTGCCAGCAGTGACGCAGGGGGAAGTCGGGACAATGAGCAGTTCTTC.

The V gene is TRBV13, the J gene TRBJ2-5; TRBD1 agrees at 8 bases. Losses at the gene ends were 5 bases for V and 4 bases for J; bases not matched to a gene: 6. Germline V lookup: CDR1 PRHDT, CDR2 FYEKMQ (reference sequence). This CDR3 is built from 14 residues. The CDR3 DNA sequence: TGTGCCAGCAGCCAGGGGGCAGGTGGAGAGACCCAGTACTTC. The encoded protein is CASSQGAGGETQYF.

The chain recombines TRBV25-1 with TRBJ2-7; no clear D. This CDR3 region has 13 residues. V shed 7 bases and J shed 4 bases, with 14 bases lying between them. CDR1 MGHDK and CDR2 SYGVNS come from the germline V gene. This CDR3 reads CASMGMGIYEQYF. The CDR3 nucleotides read TGTGCCAGCATGGGGATGGGGATTTACGAGCAGTACTTC.

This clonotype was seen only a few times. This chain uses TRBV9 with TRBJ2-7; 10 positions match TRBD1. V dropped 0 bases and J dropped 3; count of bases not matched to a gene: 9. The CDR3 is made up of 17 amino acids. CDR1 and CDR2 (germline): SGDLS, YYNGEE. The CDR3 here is CASSVGPGDRGDYEQYF. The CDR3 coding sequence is TGTGCCAGCAGCGTAGGCCCAGGGGACAGGGGAGACTACGAGCAGTACTTC.

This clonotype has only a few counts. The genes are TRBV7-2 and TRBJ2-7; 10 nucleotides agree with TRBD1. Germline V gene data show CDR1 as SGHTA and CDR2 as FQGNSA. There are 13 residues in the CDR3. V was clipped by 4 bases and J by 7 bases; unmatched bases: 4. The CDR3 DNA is TGTGCCAGCAGCTATCGGACAGGGGGGGAGCAGTACTTC. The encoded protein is CASSYRTGGEQYF.

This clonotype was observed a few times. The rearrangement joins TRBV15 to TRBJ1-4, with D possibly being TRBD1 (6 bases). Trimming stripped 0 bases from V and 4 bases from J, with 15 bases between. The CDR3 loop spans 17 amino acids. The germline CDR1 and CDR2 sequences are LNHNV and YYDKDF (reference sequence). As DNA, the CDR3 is TGTGCCACCAGCAGAGACGGTCGGGGGCTCGGTAATGAAAAACTGTTTTTT. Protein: CATSRDGRGLGNEKLFF. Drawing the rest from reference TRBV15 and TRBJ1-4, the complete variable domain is DAMVIQNPRYQVTQFGKPVTLSCSQTLNHNVMYWYQQKSSQAPKLLFHYYDKDFNNEADTPDNFQSRRPNTSFCFLDIRSPGLGDTAMYLCATSRDGRGLGNEKLFFGSGTQLSVL.

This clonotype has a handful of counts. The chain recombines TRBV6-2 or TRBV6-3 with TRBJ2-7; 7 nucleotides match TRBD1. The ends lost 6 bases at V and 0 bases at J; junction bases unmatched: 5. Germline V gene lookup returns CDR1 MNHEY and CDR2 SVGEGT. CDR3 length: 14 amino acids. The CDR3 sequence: CASRPTGNSYEQYF. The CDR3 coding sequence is TGTGCCAGCAGACCGACAGGGAACTCCTACGAGCAGTACTTC.